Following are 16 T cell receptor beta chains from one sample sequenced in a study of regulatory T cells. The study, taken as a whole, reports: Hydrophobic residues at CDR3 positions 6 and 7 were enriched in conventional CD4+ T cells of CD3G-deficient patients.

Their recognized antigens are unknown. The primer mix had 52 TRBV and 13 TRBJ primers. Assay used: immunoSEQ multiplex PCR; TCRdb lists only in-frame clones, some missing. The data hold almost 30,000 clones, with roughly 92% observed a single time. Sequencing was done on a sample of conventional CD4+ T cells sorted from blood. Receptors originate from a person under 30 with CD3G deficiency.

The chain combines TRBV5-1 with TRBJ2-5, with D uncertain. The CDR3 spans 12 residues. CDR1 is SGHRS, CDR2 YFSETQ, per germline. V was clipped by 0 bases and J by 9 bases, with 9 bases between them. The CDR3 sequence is CASSLASAPQYF. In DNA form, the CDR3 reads TGCGCCAGCAGCTTGGCCTCGGCTCCCCAGTACTTC.

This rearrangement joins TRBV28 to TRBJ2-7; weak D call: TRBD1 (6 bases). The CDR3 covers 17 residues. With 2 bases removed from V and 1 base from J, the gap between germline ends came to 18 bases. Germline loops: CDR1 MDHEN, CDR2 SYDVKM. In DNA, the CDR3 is TGTGCCAGCAGTTTAGGGTCCCTAGGGGGTGGTTCCTACGAGCAGTACTTC. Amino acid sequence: CASSLGSLGGGSYEQYF.

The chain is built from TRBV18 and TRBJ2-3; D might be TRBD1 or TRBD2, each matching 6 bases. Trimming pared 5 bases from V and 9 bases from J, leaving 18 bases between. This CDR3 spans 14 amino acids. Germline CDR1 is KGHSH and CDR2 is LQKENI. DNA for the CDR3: TGTGCCAGCTCAGGAGGGGGATCCCGGGAAACGCAGTATTTT. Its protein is CASSGGGSRETQYF. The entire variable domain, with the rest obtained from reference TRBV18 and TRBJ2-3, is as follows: NAGVMQNPRHLVRRRGQEARLRCSPMKGHSHVYWYRQLPEEGLKFMVYLQKENIIDESGMPKERFSAEFPKEGPSILRIQQVVRGDSAAYFCASSGGGSRETQYFGPGTRLTVL.

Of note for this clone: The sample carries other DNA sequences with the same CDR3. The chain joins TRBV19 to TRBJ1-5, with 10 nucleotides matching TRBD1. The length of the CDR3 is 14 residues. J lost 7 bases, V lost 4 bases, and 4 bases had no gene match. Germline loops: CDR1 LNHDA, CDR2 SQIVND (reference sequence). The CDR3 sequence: CASSRQGARQPQHF. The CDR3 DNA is TGTGCCAGTAGTAGACAGGGGGCAAGGCAGCCCCAGCATTTT.

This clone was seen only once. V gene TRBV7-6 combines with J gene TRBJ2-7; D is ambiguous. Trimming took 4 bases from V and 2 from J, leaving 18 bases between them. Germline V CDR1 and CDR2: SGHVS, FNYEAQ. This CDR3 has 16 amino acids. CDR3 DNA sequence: TGTGCCAGCAGCTCGCCTCAGATCCCGCTTACCTACGAGCAGTACGTC. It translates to CASSSPQIPLTYEQYV.

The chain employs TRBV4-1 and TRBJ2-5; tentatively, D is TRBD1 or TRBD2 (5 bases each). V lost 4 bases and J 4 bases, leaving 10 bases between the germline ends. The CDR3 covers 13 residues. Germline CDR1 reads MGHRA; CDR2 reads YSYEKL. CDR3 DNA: TGCGCCAGCAGCCCGGGACGGTTAGAGACCCAGTACTTC. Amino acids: CASSPGRLETQYF.

CDR3 sequence reads: CASSFPGLASGELFF. The CDR3 bases are TGTGCCAGCAGCTTTCCGGGACTAGCTTCCGGGGAGCTGTTTTTT. This sequence joins TRBV11-2 and TRBJ2-2, with 9 positions matching TRBD2. The junction had 5 bases not matched to a gene; V was cut back by 3 bases and J by 6 bases. CDR3 size: 15 residues. The germline CDR1 and CDR2 sequences are SGHAT and FQNNGV. Drawing the rest from reference TRBV11-2 and TRBJ2-2, the complete variable domain is EAGVAQSPRYKIIEKRQSVAFWCNPISGHATLYWYQQILGQGPKLLIQFQNNGVVDDSQLPKDRFSAERLKGVDSTLKIQPAKLEDSAVYLCASSFPGLASGELFFGEGSRLTVL.

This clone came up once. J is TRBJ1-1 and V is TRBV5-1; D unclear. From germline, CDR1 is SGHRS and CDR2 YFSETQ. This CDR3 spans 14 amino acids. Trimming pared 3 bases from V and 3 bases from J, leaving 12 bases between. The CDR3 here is CASSSMWQDTEAFF. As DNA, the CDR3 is TGCGCCAGCAGCTCCATGTGGCAGGACACTGAAGCTTTCTTT.

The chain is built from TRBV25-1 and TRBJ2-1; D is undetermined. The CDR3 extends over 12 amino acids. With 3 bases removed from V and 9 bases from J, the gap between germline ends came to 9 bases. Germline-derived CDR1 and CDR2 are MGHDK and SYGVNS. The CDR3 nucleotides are TGTGCCAGCAGTGACTCGTTCGGTGAGCAGTTCTTC. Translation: CASSDSFGEQFF.

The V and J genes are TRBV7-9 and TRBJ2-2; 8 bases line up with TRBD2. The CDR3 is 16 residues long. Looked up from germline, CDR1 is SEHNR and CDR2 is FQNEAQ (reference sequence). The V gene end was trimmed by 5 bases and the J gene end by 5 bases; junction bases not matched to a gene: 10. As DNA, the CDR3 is TGTGCCAGCAGCCCCCCGGGGGGGCGCCGGACCGGGGAGCTGTTTTTT. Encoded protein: CASSPPGGRRTGELFF.

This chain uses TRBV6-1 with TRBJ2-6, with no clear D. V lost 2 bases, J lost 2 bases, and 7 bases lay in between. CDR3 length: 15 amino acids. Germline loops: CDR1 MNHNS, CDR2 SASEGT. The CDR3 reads CASSEHKPGANVLTF. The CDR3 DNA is TGTGCCAGCAGTGAACACAAACCTGGGGCCAACGTCCTGACTTTC.

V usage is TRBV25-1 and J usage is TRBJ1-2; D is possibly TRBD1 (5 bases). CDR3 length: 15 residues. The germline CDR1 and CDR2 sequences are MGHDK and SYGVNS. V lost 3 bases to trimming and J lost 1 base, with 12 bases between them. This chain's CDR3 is CASSDPRGFNYGYTF. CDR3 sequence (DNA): TGTGCCAGCAGTGACCCTCGGGGGTTTAACTATGGCTACACCTTC.

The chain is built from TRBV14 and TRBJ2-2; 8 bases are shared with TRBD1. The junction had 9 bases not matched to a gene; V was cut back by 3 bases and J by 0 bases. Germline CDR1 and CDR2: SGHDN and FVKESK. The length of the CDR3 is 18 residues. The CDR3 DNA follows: TGTGCCAGCAGCCAGGGGACAGGAGGGGGCACGAACACCGGGGAGCTGTTTTTT. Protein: CASSQGTGGGTNTGELFF.

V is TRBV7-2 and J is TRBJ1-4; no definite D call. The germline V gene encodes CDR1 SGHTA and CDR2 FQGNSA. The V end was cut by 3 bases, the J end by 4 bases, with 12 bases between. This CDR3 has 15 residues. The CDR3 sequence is CASSFGQNFNEKLFF. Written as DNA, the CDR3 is TGTGCCAGCAGCTTTGGGCAGAACTTTAATGAAAAACTGTTTTTT.

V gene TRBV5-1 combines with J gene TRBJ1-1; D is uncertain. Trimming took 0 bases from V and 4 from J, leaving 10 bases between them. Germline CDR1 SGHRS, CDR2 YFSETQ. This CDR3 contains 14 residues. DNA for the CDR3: TGCGCCAGCAGCTTGGCTGGGGTGGGCACTGAAGCTTTCTTT. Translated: CASSLAGVGTEAFF.

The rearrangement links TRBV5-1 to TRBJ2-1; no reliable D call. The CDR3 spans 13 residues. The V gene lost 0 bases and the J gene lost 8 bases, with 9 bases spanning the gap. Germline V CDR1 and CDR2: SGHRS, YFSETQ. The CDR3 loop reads CASSLGSRDEQFF. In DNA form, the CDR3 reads TGCGCCAGCAGCTTGGGGTCTAGAGATGAGCAGTTCTTC.